Below, 4 T cell receptor beta chains from the same sample are listed, as sequenced in a study of cytomegalovirus exposure and HLA in healthy donors. A multiplex PCR was run with 60 Vbeta primers and 13 Jbeta primers. TCRdb's copy holds only in-frame clones and misses some; the assay was immunoSEQ multiplex PCR. Among some 87,000 clones listed, 65% to 85% were seen once. The sequenced sample was PBMCs. The receptors come from a man aged 25-45 years in good health and CMV-seronegative.

This clone was seen only a few times. The gene calls are TRBV7-8 and TRBJ2-7, with 7 bases aligning to TRBD2. Losses at the gene ends were 6 bases for V and 0 bases for J; bases not matched to a gene: 20. CDR1 is SGHVS, CDR2 FQNEAQ, per germline. The CDR3 length is 19 residues. The CDR3 here is CASSYLPGGSKINSYEQYF. CDR3 in DNA: TGTGCCAGCAGTTATCTTCCGGGAGGCTCCAAAATCAACTCCTACGAGCAGTACTTC. Together with reference TRBV7-8 and TRBJ2-7, the CDR3 gives the full variable domain: GAGVSQSPRYKVAKRGQDVALRCDPISGHVSLFWYQQALGQGPEFLTYFQNEAQLDKSGLPSDRFFAERPEGSVSTLKIQRTQQEDSAVYLCASSYLPGGSKINSYEQYFGPGTRLTVT.

The chain carries TRBV7-2 and TRBJ2-1; the D gene is possibly TRBD1 (7 bases). Germline V CDR1 and CDR2: SGHTA, FQGNSA. V dropped 5 bases and J dropped 1 base, with 15 bases sitting between them. CDR3 length equals 16 residues. The CDR3 coding sequence is TGTGCCAGCAGCGACACAGGGGAGGTATCCTACAATGAGCAGTTCTTC. It translates to CASSDTGEVSYNEQFF.

This chain uses TRBV5-1 with TRBJ1-6; the D is unclear. CDR1 and CDR2 from the germline V gene are SGHRS and YFSETQ. V was trimmed by 0 bases and J by 10 bases, leaving 17 bases between them. The CDR3 spans 16 residues. The CDR3 DNA is TGCGCCAGCAGCTTGGCGCCCGGGCGCGGAGGGTCACCCCTCCACTTT. This translates into CASSLAPGRGGSPLHF.

V is TRBV30 and J is TRBJ1-2, with 9 bases that match TRBD1. This CDR3 is 16 amino acids long. V lost 6 bases, J lost 2 bases, and 13 bases stayed unmatched. Germline V gives CDR1 GTSNPN, CDR2 SVGIG (reference sequence). CDR3 bases: TGTGCCTGCCTTACAGGGGGCGAAAAGGGGAACTATGGCTACACCTTC. Protein product: CACLTGGEKGNYGYTF.